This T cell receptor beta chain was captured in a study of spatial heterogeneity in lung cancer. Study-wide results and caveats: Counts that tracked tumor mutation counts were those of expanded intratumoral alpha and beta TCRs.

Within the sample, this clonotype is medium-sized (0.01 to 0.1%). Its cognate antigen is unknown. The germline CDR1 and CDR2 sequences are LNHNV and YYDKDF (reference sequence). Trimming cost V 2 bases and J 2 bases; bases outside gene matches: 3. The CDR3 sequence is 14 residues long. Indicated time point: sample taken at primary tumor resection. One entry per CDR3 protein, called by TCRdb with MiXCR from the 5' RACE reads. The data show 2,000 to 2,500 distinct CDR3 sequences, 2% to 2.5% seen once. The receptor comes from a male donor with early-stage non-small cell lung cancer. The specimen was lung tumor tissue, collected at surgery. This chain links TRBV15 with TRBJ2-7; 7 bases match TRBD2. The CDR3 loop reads CATSRSGTTYEQYF. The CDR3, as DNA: TGTGCCACCAGCAGATCCGGGACTACCTACGAGCAGTACTTC.